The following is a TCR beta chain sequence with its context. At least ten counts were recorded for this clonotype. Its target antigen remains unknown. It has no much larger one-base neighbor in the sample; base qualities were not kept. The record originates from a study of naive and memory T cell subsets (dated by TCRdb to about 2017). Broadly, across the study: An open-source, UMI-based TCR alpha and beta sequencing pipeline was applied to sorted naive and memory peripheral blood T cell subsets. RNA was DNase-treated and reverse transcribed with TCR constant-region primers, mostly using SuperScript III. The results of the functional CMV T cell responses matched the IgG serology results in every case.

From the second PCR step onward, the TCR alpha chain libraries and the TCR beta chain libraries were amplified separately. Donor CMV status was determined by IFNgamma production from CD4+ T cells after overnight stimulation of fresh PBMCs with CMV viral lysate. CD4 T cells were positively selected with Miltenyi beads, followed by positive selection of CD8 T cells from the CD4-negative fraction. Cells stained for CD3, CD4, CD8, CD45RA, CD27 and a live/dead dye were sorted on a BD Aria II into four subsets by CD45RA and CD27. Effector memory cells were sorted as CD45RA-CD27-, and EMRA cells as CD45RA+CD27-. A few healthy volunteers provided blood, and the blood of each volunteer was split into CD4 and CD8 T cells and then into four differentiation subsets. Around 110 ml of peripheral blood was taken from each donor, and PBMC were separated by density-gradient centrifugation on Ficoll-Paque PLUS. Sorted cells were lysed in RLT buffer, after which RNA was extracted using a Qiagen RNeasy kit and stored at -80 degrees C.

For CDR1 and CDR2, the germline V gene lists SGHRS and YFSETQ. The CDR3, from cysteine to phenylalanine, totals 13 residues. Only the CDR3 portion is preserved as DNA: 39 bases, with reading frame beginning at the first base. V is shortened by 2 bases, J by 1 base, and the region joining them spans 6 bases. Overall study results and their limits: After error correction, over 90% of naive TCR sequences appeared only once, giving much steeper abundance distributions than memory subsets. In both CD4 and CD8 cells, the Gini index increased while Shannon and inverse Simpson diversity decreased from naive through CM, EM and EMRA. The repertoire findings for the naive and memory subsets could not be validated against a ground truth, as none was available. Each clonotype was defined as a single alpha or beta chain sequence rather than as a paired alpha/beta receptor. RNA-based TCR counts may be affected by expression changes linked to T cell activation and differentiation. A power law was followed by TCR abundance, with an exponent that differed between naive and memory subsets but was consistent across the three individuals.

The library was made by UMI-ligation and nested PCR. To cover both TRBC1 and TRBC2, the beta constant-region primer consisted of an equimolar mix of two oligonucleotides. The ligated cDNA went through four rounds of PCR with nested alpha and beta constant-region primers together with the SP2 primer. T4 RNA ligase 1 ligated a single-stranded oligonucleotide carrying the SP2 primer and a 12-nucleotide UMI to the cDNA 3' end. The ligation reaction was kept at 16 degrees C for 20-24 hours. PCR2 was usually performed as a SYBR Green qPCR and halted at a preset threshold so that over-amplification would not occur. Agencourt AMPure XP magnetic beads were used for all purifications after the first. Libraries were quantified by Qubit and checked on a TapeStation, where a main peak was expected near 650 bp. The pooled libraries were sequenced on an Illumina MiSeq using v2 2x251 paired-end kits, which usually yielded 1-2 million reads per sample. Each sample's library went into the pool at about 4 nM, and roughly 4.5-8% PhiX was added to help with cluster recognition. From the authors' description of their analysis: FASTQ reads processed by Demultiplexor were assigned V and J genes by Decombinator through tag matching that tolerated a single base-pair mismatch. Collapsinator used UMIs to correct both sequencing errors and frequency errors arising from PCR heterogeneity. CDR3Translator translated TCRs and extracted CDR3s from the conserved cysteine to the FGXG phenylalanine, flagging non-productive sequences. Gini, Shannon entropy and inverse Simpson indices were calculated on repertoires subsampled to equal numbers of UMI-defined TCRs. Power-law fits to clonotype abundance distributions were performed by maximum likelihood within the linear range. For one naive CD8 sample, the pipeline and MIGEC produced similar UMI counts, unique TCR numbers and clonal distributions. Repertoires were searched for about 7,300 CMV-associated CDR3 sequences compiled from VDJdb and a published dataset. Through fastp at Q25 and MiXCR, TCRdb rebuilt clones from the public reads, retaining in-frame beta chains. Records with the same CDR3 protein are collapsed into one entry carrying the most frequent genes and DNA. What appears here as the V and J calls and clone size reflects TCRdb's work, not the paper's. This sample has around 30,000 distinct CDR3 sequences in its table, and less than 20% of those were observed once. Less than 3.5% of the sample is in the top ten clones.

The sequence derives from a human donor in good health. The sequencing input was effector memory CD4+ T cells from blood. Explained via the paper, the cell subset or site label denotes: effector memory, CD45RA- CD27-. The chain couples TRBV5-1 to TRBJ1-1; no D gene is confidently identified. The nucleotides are TGCGCCAGCAGCTTAGACTGGAACACTGAAGCTTTCTTT. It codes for CASSLDWNTEAFF.